The clone carrying this T cell receptor (beta chain) was recorded a few times. The authors ran a second PCR of 7 to 11 cycles using a sample-barcoded 5' primer and a J-beta primer mix. A single record per CDR3 protein comes from TCRdb applying MiXCR to the 5' RACE reads. The table includes approximately 960,000 distinct CDR3 sequences, roughly 28% detected once. This sample was taken from a study of blood T cells in healthy people across ages. Study-wide background: About one barcoded beta molecule per two T cells came from capture by template switching.

With V trimmed by 0 bases and J by 8 bases, 17 bases remained unmatched. There are 18 residues in the CDR3. These same records also appear under a second study, on T cells of mothers and their children. According to that study: cDNA was synthesized from all extracted RNA at around 1.5 ug per reaction. M1S, a second-PCR primer, added sample barcodes and 2-4 random nucleotides.

The sequence was obtained from a woman aged 40 to 50 in good health. Sequences were obtained from blood. The rearrangement joins TRBV12-3 or TRBV12-4 to TRBJ1-2; 8 positions agree with TRBD1. In DNA form, the CDR3 reads TGTGCCAGCAGTTTAGCGCTCGACAGGGGATTTTTGGTAAACGGCTACACCTTC. This sequence encodes CASSLALDRGFLVNGYTF.